Listed below are T cell receptor beta chains from one sample, sequenced in a study of CD8+CD57+ T cells in acquired aplastic anemia. One entry per CDR3 protein, called by TCRdb with MiXCR from the reads. Of about 180,000 distinct CDR3 sequences in the sample, just over 45% were seen once. Source material: sorted CD4+, CD8+, or CD8+CD57+ T cells (not recorded which) from PBMCs. These receptor sequences come from a human donor in good health. Both conserved end residues are part of each CDR3. Fields, in order: clone size, D gene, J gene, V gene, CDR3 length, CDR3 DNA, CDR3 protein. The D gene is left open where the match is weak. A row's size may be missing; if present it is once, few, many or a size class.

many | . | TRBJ2-7 | TRBV5-4 | 14 | TGTGCCAGCAGCTTGGTGGGGACGTCCTACGAGCAGTACTTC | CASSLVGTSYEQYF
. | TRBD2 | TRBJ2-7 | TRBV7-2 | 13 | TGTGCTCATCGGACTAGCGGGAGCTACGAGCAGTACTTC | CAHRTSGSYEQYF
once | TRBD1 | TRBJ2-1 | TRBV12-3/TRBV12-4 | 13 | TGTGCCAGCAGTTTGACAGGGGTCTTGAGGCAGTTCTTC | CASSLTGVLRQFF
. | . | TRBJ2-2 | TRBV4-2 | 15 | TGTGCCAGCAGCCAAGTTTCCGGGACCACCGGGGAGCTGTTTTTT | CASSQVSGTTGELFF
few | . | TRBJ1-2 | TRBV12-3/TRBV12-4 | 13 | TGTGCCAGCAGTTTGGTGGGGGACTATGGCTACACCTTC | CASSLVGDYGYTF
. | TRBD2 | TRBJ2-1 | TRBV2 | 15 | TGTGCCAGCAGTGGCGGGAGTAGTAGTTACAATGAGCAGTTCTTC | CASSGGSSSYNEQFF
many | . | TRBJ2-3 | TRBV19 | 15 | TGTGCCAGTAGCCACAGACCCTTGAGCACAGATACGCAGTATTTT | CASSHRPLSTDTQYF
many | . | TRBJ2-2 | TRBV25-1 | 16 | TGTGCCAGCAAACCGATGACCCGGGGGCAAGGCGGGGAGCTGTTTTTT | CASKPMTRGQGGELFF
many | . | TRBJ1-3 | TRBV5-6 | 16 | TGTGCCAGCAGCTTGACGACAGGCCGGGTCCGAAACACCATATATTTT | CASSLTTGRVRNTIYF
few | . | TRBJ2-3 | TRBV7-9 | 11 | TGTGCCAGCAGCCCCGCAGATACGCAGTATTTT | CASSPADTQYF
few | . | TRBJ2-5 | TRBV15 | 17 | TGTGCCACCAGCGGAGGAGAGGAGAACAGGCTCCAAGAGACCCAGTACTTC | CATSGGEENRLQETQYF
many | . | TRBJ2-2 | TRBV7-9 | 14 | TGTGCCAGCAGCTCCGACTCGAACACCGGGGAGCTGTTTTTT | CASSSDSNTGELFF
. | . | TRBJ2-7 | TRBV27 | 13 | TGTGCCAGCAGTTTATGGGGCCCCTACGAGCAGTACTTC | CASSLWGPYEQYF
many | TRBD2 | TRBJ2-1 | TRBV19 | 14 | TGTGCCAGTGGGAGGACTAGCGGCTACAATGAGCAGTTCTTC | CASGRTSGYNEQFF
many | . | TRBJ1-1 | TRBV2 | 13 | TGTGCCAGCGCGGGACAACGGAACACTGAAGCTTTCTTT | CASAGQRNTEAFF
many | . | TRBJ2-7 | TRBV12-5 | 12 | TGTGCTAGTGGGCGGGACTCCTACGAGCAGTACTTC | CASGRDSYEQYF
few | TRBD2 | TRBJ2-5 | TRBV5-1 | 14 | TGCGCCAGCAGCGTTAGCGGGTATCAAGAGACCCAGTACTTC | CASSVSGYQETQYF
. | TRBD2 | TRBJ2-7 | TRBV25-1 | 16 | TGTGCCAGCAGTGGCATTAGCGGGTGGGGATCCTACGAGCAGTACTTC | CASSGISGWGSYEQYF
. | . | TRBJ2-1 | TRBV20-1 | 15 | TGCAGTGTGGGGGAGAGGGGGGTAGATTACAATGAGCAGTTCTTC | CSVGERGVDYNEQFF
many | TRBD1 | TRBJ2-2 | TRBV7-3 | 14 | TGTGCCAGCAGCTGGTCAGGGGGCGGCGGGGAGCTGTTTTTT | CASSWSGGGGELFF
many | . | TRBJ1-1 | TRBV20-1 | 13 | TGCAGTGCTAGAGATAGAATGGGGCTGGGAGCTTTCTTT | CSARDRMGLGAFF
. | . | TRBJ2-2 | TRBV24-1 | 13 | TGTGCCACCAGTGACCCGCGGTTCGGGGAGCTGTTTTTT | CATSDPRFGELFF
many | TRBD2 | TRBJ2-5 | TRBV6-5 | 16 | TGTGCCAGCAGTTCCCGGACTAGCGGGGTCCAAGAGACCCAGTACTTC | CASSSRTSGVQETQYF
once | . | TRBJ2-7 | TRBV7-2 | 11 | TGTGCCAGCAGCGCCAACTACGCGCAGTACTTC | CASSANYAQYF
. | . | TRBJ2-7 | TRBV10-1 | 15 | TGCGCCAGCAGCTCCGGGACCCCGCGCTCCTACGAGCAGTACTTC | CASSSGTPRSYEQYF
. | . | TRBJ2-1 | TRBV11-1 | 14 | TGTGCCAGCAGCTTAGTCAGGGGCAGGGATGAGCAGTTCTTC | CASSLVRGRDEQFF
. | . | TRBJ1-1 | TRBV9 | 15 | TGTGCCAGCAGCCCCGAGACCGATATTTGGACTGAAGCTTTCTTT | CASSPETDIWTEAFF
. | . | TRBJ2-7 | TRBV19 | 12 | TGTGCCAGTAGTGGGGGTGGGTACGAGCAGTACTTC | CASSGGGYEQYF
. | . | TRBJ2-6 | TRBV25-1 | 18 | TGTGCCAGCAGTTCCCCCGCGGGACGGATCTCTGGGGCCAACGTCCTGACTTTC | CASSSPAGRISGANVLTF
. | . | TRBJ1-2 | TRBV7-2 | 14 | TGTGCCAGCAGCAGCCTTTCCAAGCTCTATGGCTACACCTTC | CASSSLSKLYGYTF
. | TRBD1 | TRBJ1-4 | TRBV7-2 | 17 | TGTGCCAGCAGCTTACGGCTACGGGGACAGTCTAATGAAAAACTGTTTTTT | CASSLRLRGQSNEKLFF
many | . | TRBJ1-2 | TRBV20-1 | 14 | TGCAGTGTACGGTCTGAGGGGCTCGGGTCGGGCTACACCTTC | CSVRSEGLGSGYTF
. | TRBD2 | TRBJ2-7 | TRBV29-1 | 14 | TGCAGCATTGAAGCTAGCGGGAGGGACTACGAGCAGTACTTC | CSIEASGRDYEQYF
few | . | TRBJ2-1 | TRBV15 | 14 | TGTGCCACCAGCGCATGGACGGAGTACAATGAGCAGTTCTTC | CATSAWTEYNEQFF
. | . | TRBJ1-5 | TRBV2 | 14 | TGTGCCAGCAGTGAACGCCAGATCAATCAGCCCCAGCATTTT | CASSERQINQPQHF
. | . | TRBJ2-3 | TRBV20-1 | 14 | TGCAGTGCTAAACGAGCTCCTTCCACAGATACGCAGTATTTT | CSAKRAPSTDTQYF
. | TRBD1 | TRBJ2-3 | TRBV2 | 14 | TGTGCCAGCAGATCGGGACAGAGCACAGATACGCAGTATTTT | CASRSGQSTDTQYF
many | . | TRBJ1-6 | TRBV19 | 16 | TGTGCCAGTAGTATCTATTCAGGGTACTATAATTCACCCCTCCACTTT | CASSIYSGYYNSPLHF
few | . | TRBJ2-7 | TRBV7-2 | 14 | TGTGCCAGCAGTTCAGACAGGTCCTCCTACGAGCAGTACTTC | CASSSDRSSYEQYF
. | TRBD1 | TRBJ1-2 | TRBV3-1 | 15 | TGTGCCAGCAGCCAAGAACAGGGGTCAGGCTATGGCTACACCTTC | CASSQEQGSGYGYTF
many | TRBD2 | TRBJ2-7 | TRBV7-2 | 14 | TGTGCCAGCGCGGGGCTAGCGGCTTCCTACGAGCAGTACTTC | CASAGLAASYEQYF
. | . | TRBJ1-5 | TRBV24-1 | 14 | TGTGCCACCAGTGAACATACAGGGATTCAGCCCCAGCATTTT | CATSEHTGIQPQHF
. | TRBD1 | TRBJ1-3 | TRBV2 | 16 | TGTGCCAGCAGTGAACACCGGGACAGCATAGGAAACACCATATATTTT | CASSEHRDSIGNTIYF
. | . | TRBJ1-5 | TRBV5-1 | 15 | TGCGCCAGCAGCTTGGTAGGGGGGGGCGATCAGCCCCAGCATTTT | CASSLVGGGDQPQHF
. | . | TRBJ2-5 | TRBV18 | 16 | TGTGCCAGCTCACCGGGCAGGAGTCTAACACAAGAGACCCAGTACTTC | CASSPGRSLTQETQYF